These 11 T cell receptor beta chains came from one sample sequenced in a study of CD8+CD57+ T cells in acquired aplastic anemia. TCR beta VDJ and CDR3 profiling used genomic DNA as template. TCRdb used MiXCR to reprocess the reads, holding one entry per CDR3 protein. The table records more than 150,000 distinct CDR3 sequences, roughly 50% of them present only once. Whoever was chosen for sequencing had shown CD8+CD57+ cell expansion by flow cytometry. The sample consisted of sorted CD4+, CD8+, or CD8+CD57+ T cells (not recorded which) from PBMCs. All receptors come from a human donor with aplastic anemia.

At least ten counts were recorded for this clonotype. This rearrangement joins TRBV20-1 to TRBJ1-1, with TRBD1 identical over 9 bases. The CDR3 contains 17 residues. J lost 2 bases, V lost 1 base, and 11 bases had no gene match. Germline assignment: CDR1 DFQATT and CDR2 SNEGSKA (reference sequence). The CDR3 loop is CSARGHTGGRSNTEAFF. The CDR3 DNA sequence: TGCAGTGCTAGAGGCCACACAGGGGGCCGAAGCAACACTGAAGCTTTCTTT.

This clonotype was found many times. The CDR3 sequence: CASSLGARGRDSPLHF. CDR3 coding DNA: TGCGCCAGCAGCTTGGGCGCCAGGGGGAGGGATTCACCCCTCCACTTT. The gene calls are TRBV5-1 and TRBJ1-6; 7 bases align to TRBD1. The germline V gene encodes CDR1 SGHRS and CDR2 YFSETQ. Trimming at V came to 0 bases and at J to 8 bases, leaving 8 bases not matched to a gene. The CDR3 loop spans 16 amino acids.

The rearrangement joins TRBV4-3 to TRBJ1-4; no reliable D call. CDR3 length: 11 residues. Deletions cut 4 bases from V and 7 bases from J, with 4 bases between. Germline V gives CDR1 LGHNA, CDR2 YSLEER. CDR3 in DNA: TGCGCCAGCAGCCTGGGTGAAAAACTGTTTTTT. Its protein is CASSLGEKLFF.

There are many counts of this clonotype. The CDR3 protein is CSASEGSNYGYTF. The CDR3 DNA reads as TGCAGTGCTAGTGAGGGTTCTAACTATGGCTACACCTTC. The chain is built from TRBV20-1 and TRBJ1-2; the D is unclear. The CDR3 spans 13 residues. V was cut by 3 bases and J by 0 bases, with 8 bases left in between. Per the germline V gene, CDR1 is DFQATT and CDR2 is SNEGSKA (reference sequence).

The chain couples TRBV20-1 to TRBJ2-1; 9 bases are shared with TRBD2. The junction had 12 bases not matched to a gene; V was cut back by 4 bases and J by 5 bases. Germline V lookup: CDR1 DFQATT, CDR2 SNEGSKA (reference sequence). There are 16 residues in the CDR3. For the CDR3, the DNA is TGCAGTGCTATCGTGATGGGACTAGCCGTCCACAATGAGCAGTTCTTC. As protein: CSAIVMGLAVHNEQFF.

The gene calls are TRBV20-1 and TRBJ2-3; 8 positions match TRBD1. The germline V gene has CDR1 DFQATT and CDR2 SNEGSKA (reference sequence). The V and J ends lost 0 bases and 3 bases, in that order; junction bases with no gene match: 5. The CDR3 runs 15 residues. This chain's CDR3 is CSAREIRTGTDTQYF. The CDR3 DNA sequence: TGCAGTGCTAGAGAGATCCGGACAGGGACAGATACGCAGTATTTT.

There are a few counts of this clonotype. The V call is TRBV25-1, the J call TRBJ1-1; D gene ambiguous. Trimming pared 4 bases from V and 0 bases from J, leaving 12 bases between. Germline-derived CDR1 and CDR2 are MGHDK and SYGVNS. CDR3 length: 15 amino acids. The CDR3 spells CASSGAGPMNTEAFF. Here the CDR3 DNA reads TGTGCCAGCAGTGGGGCGGGCCCGATGAACACTGAAGCTTTCTTT.

This clonotype was counted once. V is TRBV20-1 and J is TRBJ1-3, with D maybe TRBD1 (5 bases). Germline V gives CDR1 DFQATT, CDR2 SNEGSKA (reference sequence). CDR3 length: 13 residues. Trimming removed 7 bases at V and 3 bases at J, with 13 bases between. The CDR3 coding sequence is TGCAGTGGCGTAGGGGAATTTGGAAACACCATATATTTT. Its protein is CSGVGEFGNTIYF.

This clonotype was recorded many times. The CDR3 nucleotides read TGTGCCAGCAGCCAAAATGATTGGTCCTACGAGCAGTACTTC. Protein sequence: CASSQNDWSYEQYF. The V and J genes are TRBV7-9 and TRBJ2-7, with unresolved D. This CDR3 has 14 residues. Germline assignment: CDR1 SEHNR and CDR2 FQNEAQ (reference sequence). Trimming removed 5 bases at V and 1 base at J, with 12 bases between. Full variable domain (rest looked up from reference TRBV7-9 and TRBJ2-7): DTGVSQNPRHKITKRGQNVTFRCDPISEHNRLYWYRQTLGQGPEFLTYFQNEAQLEKSRLLSDRFSAERPKGSFSTLEIQRTEQGDSAMYLCASSQNDWSYEQYFGPGTRLTVT.

This clonotype was picked up many times. This chain links TRBV4-1 with TRBJ2-7, with 8 bases aligning to TRBD1. J lost 2 bases, V lost 4 bases, and 10 bases had no gene match. Per the germline V gene, CDR1 is MGHRA and CDR2 is YSYEKL. The length of the CDR3 is 16 residues. The CDR3 sequence: CASSRFTGGPPYEQYF. CDR3 DNA sequence: TGCGCCAGCAGCCGTTTCACAGGGGGGCCTCCCTACGAGCAGTACTTC.

The table lists this clonotype with a few counts. The chain has TRBV24-1 and TRBJ1-1; D not resolved. Trimming took 4 bases from V and 11 from J, leaving 19 bases between them. CDR3 size: 14 residues. CDR1 KGHDR and CDR2 SFDVKD come from the germline V gene. CDR3 loop: CATSESGRSSGAFF. The CDR3 nucleotides read TGTGCCACCAGTGAGTCCGGGCGATCCAGTGGTGCTTTCTTT.